What follows are 23 T cell receptor beta chains derived from one specimen sequenced in a study of T-cell memory formation after mild COVID-19. TCRdb re-analysed the 5' RACE reads in MiXCR, keeping a single row per CDR3 protein. Counted here are roughly 250,000 distinct CDR3 sequences, around 17% occurring once; the ten biggest clones make up 3.5%. Sequenced input: PBMCs or a T cell subset sorted from them (not recorded which). The receptor set was obtained from a man aged 18 to 35 who had mild COVID-19 (a few samples of this study predate the infection). Cell type and time point are not known.

The chain links TRBV4-3 to TRBJ1-3; D is ambiguous. Trimming shortened V by 0 bases and J by 1 base, and 7 bases separated the two germline ends. Germline V gene lookup returns CDR1 LGHNA and CDR2 YSLEER. CDR3 length: 15 amino acids. CDR3 sequence: CASSQDAASGNTIYF. The CDR3 nucleotides read TGCGCCAGCAGCCAAGATGCAGCGTCTGGAAACACCATATATTTT.

This clonotype has just a few counts. V gene TRBV5-1 combines with J gene TRBJ2-6; unclear D gene. The CDR3 extends over 14 amino acids. Trimming took off 7 bases at V and 0 bases at J, with 8 bases between the two ends. From germline, CDR1 is SGHRS and CDR2 YFSETQ. The CDR3 region is CASVESSGANVLTF. CDR3 coding DNA: TGCGCCAGCGTAGAGAGCTCTGGGGCCAACGTCCTGACTTTC.

This clonotype was seen only a few times. The chain recombines TRBV9 with TRBJ1-1; D is perhaps TRBD1 (5 bases). CDR3 length equals 13 residues. Germline CDR1 is SGDLS and CDR2 is YYNGEE. V lost 2 bases and J 5 bases, leaving 10 bases between the germline ends. CDR3 coding DNA: TGTGCCAGCAGCGTTCACGGGGGAACTGAAGCTTTCTTT. It codes for CASSVHGGTEAFF.

This chain uses TRBV7-9 with TRBJ1-2, with D uncertain. Trimming took off 1 base at V and 4 bases at J, with 10 bases between the two ends. Germline loops: CDR1 SEHNR, CDR2 FQNEAQ (reference sequence). This CDR3 comprises 14 residues. CDR3 DNA: TGTGCCAGCAGCTTAGATGTTTGCTTCTATGGCTACACCTTC. Protein product: CASSLDVCFYGYTF.

This clonotype was counted a few times. The chain recombines TRBV7-2 with TRBJ1-6, with D possibly TRBD1 on 5 matching bases. Trimming stripped 2 bases from V and 7 bases from J, with 12 bases between. Germline V gene lookup returns CDR1 SGHTA and CDR2 FQGNSA. This CDR3 is 15 amino acids long. The CDR3: CASSLYGQGNSPLHF. In DNA form, the CDR3 reads TGTGCCAGCAGCTTATATGGGCAGGGAAATTCACCCCTCCACTTT.

This chain links TRBV5-1 with TRBJ2-3; tentatively, D is TRBD2 (6 bases). From germline, CDR1 is SGHRS and CDR2 YFSETQ. V was pared by 4 bases and J by 5 bases, with 23 bases between. The CDR3 is 17 residues long. The CDR3 protein is CASSPGRDSGPGDTQYF. In DNA, the CDR3 is TGCGCCAGCAGCCCCGGCCGGGACTCTGGGCCGGGAGATACGCAGTATTTT. Drawing the rest from reference TRBV5-1 and TRBJ2-3, the complete variable domain is KAGVTQTPRYLIKTRGQQVTLSCSPISGHRSVSWYQQTPGQGLQFLFEYFSETQRNKGNFPGRFSGRQFSNSRSEMNVSTLELGDSALYLCASSPGRDSGPGDTQYFGPGTRLTVL.

This clonotype appeared a few times. This rearrangement joins TRBV20-1 to TRBJ1-1; D may be TRBD1 (5 bases). CDR1 is DFQATT, CDR2 SNEGSKA, per germline (reference sequence). V lost 7 bases and J lost 1, with 16 bases in between. The CDR3 loop spans 14 amino acids. In DNA form, the CDR3 reads TGCAGTGTCGAGGGAGGGGATAAGAACACTGAAGCTTTCTTT. This sequence encodes CSVEGGDKNTEAFF.

The table lists this clonotype with a count of one. The CDR3 nucleotides are TGTGCCAGCAGCCCCCGGAGAAACTATGGCTACACCTTC. Residues: CASSPRRNYGYTF. V usage is TRBV7-2 and J usage is TRBJ1-2, with unresolved D. This CDR3 is 13 amino acids long. The V gene lost 5 bases and the J gene lost 2 bases, with 9 bases spanning the gap. CDR1 is SGHTA, CDR2 FQGNSA, per germline.

This clonotype was detected many times. The rearrangement links TRBV7-2 to TRBJ1-6; 7 positions match TRBD1. Germline values: CDR1 SGHTA, CDR2 FQGNSA. This CDR3 spans 15 amino acids. The V gene end was trimmed by 1 base and the J gene end by 5 bases; junction bases not matched to a gene: 2. The CDR3 here is CASSLGQGDNSPLHF. CDR3 DNA: TGTGCCAGCAGCTTAGGTCAGGGGGATAATTCACCCCTCCACTTT.

The rearrangement joins TRBV10-3 to TRBJ2-2, with D unclear. This CDR3 region has 13 residues. Germline CDR1 ENHRY, CDR2 SYGVKD. Trimming took off 0 bases at V and 1 base at J, with 0 bases between the two ends. The CDR3 DNA sequence: TGTGCCATCAGTGAGTCGAACACCGGGGAGCTGTTTTTT. Its translation: CAISESNTGELFF.

Regarding this clonotype: A junction end diverges from the germline sequence, so it may reflect a read error. The V gene is TRBV18, the J gene TRBJ1-1; D gene ambiguous. CDR1 and CDR2 from the germline V gene are KGHSH and LQKENI. This CDR3 is 13 amino acids long. The CDR3 bases are TGTGCCAGCTCACCAATGATGAACACTGAAGCTTTATTT. It encodes CASSPMMNTEALF.

The V gene is TRBV6-2 or TRBV6-3, the J gene TRBJ2-5; 7 bases fit TRBD2. This CDR3 spans 16 amino acids. Germline V gives CDR1 MNHEY, CDR2 SVGEGT. V was pared by 11 bases and J by 0 bases, with 15 bases of the junction left unmatched. CDR3 protein: CAANRGVAAYQETQYF. For the CDR3, the DNA is TGTGCCGCCAACCGGGGGGTAGCGGCGTACCAAGAGACCCAGTACTTC.

V and J are TRBV20-1 and TRBJ1-1, with D maybe TRBD1 (6 bases). The CDR3 length is 14 residues. Germline-derived CDR1 and CDR2 are DFQATT and SNEGSKA (reference sequence). V lost 1 base to trimming and J lost 7 bases, with 16 bases between them. In DNA form, the CDR3 reads TGCAGTGCTAGAGCCCTCGGGGGGCCAGTTGAAGCTTTCTTT. Translated, it gives CSARALGGPVEAFF.

This clonotype was detected ten times or more. This sequence joins TRBV5-1 and TRBJ2-3, with TRBD1 as a possible D gene (6 bases). The CDR3 covers 16 residues. Germline CDR1 is SGHRS and CDR2 is YFSETQ. V was shortened by 0 bases and J by 2 bases, with 13 bases between the two germline ends. Written as DNA, the CDR3 is TGCGCCAGCAGCTTGGAATCCCAGGGGTTCACAGATACGCAGTATTTT. It encodes CASSLESQGFTDTQYF.

This clonotype was counted a few times. V and J are TRBV7-2 and TRBJ2-6; D remains unclear. V was pared by 6 bases and J by 5 bases, with 14 bases between. The length of the CDR3 is 15 residues. The germline V gene has CDR1 SGHTA and CDR2 FQGNSA. CDR3 bases: TGTGCCAGCAGTCATCGGACCCGGAGGGCCAACGTCCTGACTTTC. It specifies CASSHRTRRANVLTF. Complete variable domain (other parts from reference TRBV7-2 and TRBJ2-6): GAGVSQSPSNKVTEKGKDVELRCDPISGHTALYWYRQSLGQGLEFLIYFQGNSAPDKSGLPSDRFSAERTGGSVSTLTIQRTQQEDSAVYLCASSHRTRRANVLTFGAGSRLTVL.

This clonotype was found a few times. This rearrangement joins TRBV4-3 to TRBJ2-1; 13 positions match TRBD2. The CDR3 length is 16 residues. Per the germline V gene, CDR1 is LGHNA and CDR2 is YSLEER. V dropped 2 bases and J dropped 9; count of bases not matched to a gene: 7. DNA for the CDR3: TGCGCCAGCAGCCAAACAACTAGCGGGGGGGCCATTGAGCAGTTCTTC. Its translation: CASSQTTSGGAIEQFF.

This clonotype came up a few times. V usage is TRBV19 and J usage is TRBJ1-2; the match to TRBD1 covers 8 bases. The germline gives CDR1 LNHDA, CDR2 SQIVND (reference sequence). This CDR3 has 13 residues. V dropped 9 bases and J dropped 4; count of bases not matched to a gene: 7. The CDR3 DNA follows: TGTGCCAGCAGGGGGCAGACAATCTATGGCTACACCTTC. It yields the protein CASRGQTIYGYTF.

This clonotype has more than one count but fewer than ten. The rearrangement uses TRBV7-6 and TRBJ1-4; D is undetermined. Per the germline V gene, CDR1 is SGHVS and CDR2 is FNYEAQ. The CDR3 is made up of 13 amino acids. Deletions cut 2 bases from V and 7 bases from J, with 8 bases between. The CDR3 spells CASSLNRVEKLFF. Written as DNA, the CDR3 is TGTGCCAGCAGCTTAAATCGGGTTGAAAAACTGTTTTTT.

The J gene is TRBJ2-1, the V gene TRBV4-1; 9 bases are shared with TRBD2. Germline V gives CDR1 MGHRA, CDR2 YSYEKL. J lost 7 bases, V lost 0 bases, and 7 bases had no gene match. The CDR3 extends over 16 amino acids. This CDR3 is CASSQDELRGGNEQFF. For the CDR3, the DNA is TGCGCCAGCAGCCAAGATGAGCTGCGGGGGGGGAATGAGCAGTTCTTC.

This clonotype was picked up a small number of times. V and J are TRBV28 and TRBJ2-7; D possibly corresponds to TRBD1 (6 bases). CDR1 and CDR2 (germline): MDHEN, SYDVKM. This CDR3 is built from 13 residues. V was shortened by 3 bases and J by 6 bases, with 12 bases between the two germline ends. In DNA form, the CDR3 reads TGTGCCAGCAGTTTCAGAGACAGGCTCGAGCAGTACGTC. Its protein is CASSFRDRLEQYV.

V and J are TRBV5-1 and TRBJ2-2, with D unresolved. CDR1 and CDR2 (germline): SGHRS, YFSETQ. This CDR3 has 16 residues. Between the trimmed V and J ends, which lost 0 bases and 1 base, there was a span of 10 bases. The CDR3 reads CASSLVLGLNTGELFF. The CDR3 DNA sequence: TGCGCCAGCAGCTTGGTCCTAGGGCTGAACACCGGGGAGCTGTTTTTT. Together with reference TRBV5-1 and TRBJ2-2, the CDR3 gives the full variable domain: KAGVTQTPRYLIKTRGQQVTLSCSPISGHRSVSWYQQTPGQGLQFLFEYFSETQRNKGNFPGRFSGRQFSNSRSEMNVSTLELGDSALYLCASSLVLGLNTGELFFGEGSRLTVL.

A few counts support this clonotype. This rearrangement joins TRBV7-9 to TRBJ1-2, with D unresolved. The CDR3 has 17 residues. V lost 5 bases and J 4 bases, leaving 23 bases between the germline ends. Germline values: CDR1 SEHNR, CDR2 FQNEAQ (reference sequence). The CDR3 region has the DNA TGTGCCAGCAGCCGGCAGGCAGACCCCCAACTTAGCTATGGCTACACCTTC. Residues: CASSRQADPQLSYGYTF.

This clonotype showed up many times. This sequence joins TRBV6-1 and TRBJ2-3; D perhaps matches TRBD1 (6 bases). This CDR3 spans 14 amino acids. V lost 8 bases to trimming and J lost 1 base, with 13 bases between them. Germline V gives CDR1 MNHNS, CDR2 SASEGT. CDR3 sequence: CASLWNRGTDTQYF. Written as DNA, the CDR3 is TGTGCCAGCTTATGGAACAGGGGCACAGATACGCAGTATTTT.